This T cell receptor beta chain was observed in a study of shared T cell receptors in the human thymus. CDR1 and CDR2 (germline): SGHDT, YYEEEE. CDR3 length: 18 residues. The V gene end was trimmed by 1 base and the J gene end by 5 bases; junction bases not matched to a gene: 10. Profiled with immunoSEQ multiplex PCR; TCRdb holds only in-frame clones, not every one. The sample contains 500,000 to 550,000 clones, around 78% of which appear only once. Another study also made use of these data, one on human thymus T cells. That study adds: Resections that were taken during corrective heart surgery supplied the thymus tissue. Thymic and blood repertoires showed apparently biased V and J gene usage. Thymic repertoires from unrelated individuals overlapped highly, related research reported.

The chain links TRBV5-6 to TRBJ2-2; 11 positions match TRBD1. The receptor comes from a boy younger than two with a congenital heart defect. Sequenced sample: thymocytes. CDR3 residues: CASSLMDRGRVCTGELFF. CDR3 in DNA: TGTGCCAGCAGCTTGATGGACAGGGGGCGTGTATGTACCGGGGAGCTGTTTTTT. The entire variable domain, with the rest obtained from reference TRBV5-6 and TRBJ2-2, is as follows: DAGVTQSPTHLIKTRGQQVTLRCSPKSGHDTVSWYQQALGQGPQFIFQYYEEEERQRGNFPDRFSGHQFPNYSSELNVNALLLGDSALYLCASSLMDRGRVCTGELFFGEGSRLTVL.